The present T cell receptor beta chain was sequenced within a study of shared clonotypes between healthy human individuals. Notes on the study in general: A limitation of the genetic and exposure-history diversity represented arose from few donors.

Sorted-subset replicate PCRs used roughly 210 ng of genomic DNA. This amount corresponded to some 30,000 T cell genomes. Using immunoSEQ multiplex PCR, the repertoire was profiled, and TCRdb retains in-frame clones only, with some absent. The sample comprises approximately 530,000 clones, roughly 95% of which are singletons, and under 0.065% rests with the top ten. The germline CDR1 and CDR2 sequences are SGHKS and YYEKEE (reference sequence). This CDR3 spans 13 amino acids. V gave up 4 bases and J gave up 2 bases, with 10 bases separating them. This clone has a single count. What it binds is unknown. The authors divided CD4+ cells into CD45RA+ naive and CD45RA-negative memory subsets.

This chain links TRBV5-5 with TRBJ2-7, with D possibly being TRBD1 (5 bases). This TCR was recovered from a woman in her thirties in good health. Sequenced: naive CD4+ T cells sorted from blood. Described subset: CD45RA+ positively selected. CDR3 protein: CASSHDSPYEQYF. The CDR3 DNA reads TGTGCCAGCAGCCATGACAGTCCCTACGAGCAGTACTTC.